Described below is a single T cell receptor (beta chain) sequence and its context. Its cognate antigen is unknown. These data are taken from a study of cytomegalovirus exposure and HLA in healthy donors. Findings and caveats of the study: Confirmation in vitro established that a few CMV-associated chains were specific for CMV antigens. No immune exposure information besides CMV serostatus was available.

CDR3 size: 17 residues. The junction had 16 bases not matched to a gene; V was cut back by 8 bases and J by 8 bases. The germline V gene encodes CDR1 MDHEN and CDR2 SYDVKM. All the people who gave samples were healthy bone marrow donors. This donor's CMV serostatus went unrecorded. Researchers ran the PCR with 60 Vbeta and 13 Jbeta primers. Data came from immunoSEQ multiplex PCR; TCRdb stores just in-frame clones and leaves some out. The sample holds over 150,000 clones, around 85% seen once. This chain joins TRBV28 and TRBJ1-4, with 11 bases identical to TRBD1. The sequencing sample was made of PBMCs. The sequence derives from a human donor in good health. CDR3 DNA sequence: TGTGCCAGCCTCGCGGGGACAGGGGGTAATATTCGGGAAAAACTGTTTTTT. Translated, it gives CASLAGTGGNIREKLFF.